This is a list of T cell receptor beta chains from one sample in a study of shared T cell receptors in the human thymus. Sequenced by immunoSEQ multiplex PCR; TCRdb stores in-frame clones only, minus some. The data show hundreds of thousands of clones, 88% seen once. This same sample was also part of a study on human thymus T cells.

What was sequenced was thymocytes. The receptors originated from a boy less than two years old with a congenital heart defect. Both conserved end residues are trimmed from each CDR3.

>TRBJ2-7|TRBV15
ATSRDFSRTGYYEQY
>TRBJ2-1|TRBV7-2
ASSLRGSSSEQF
>TRBJ1-4|TRBV29-1
SVGERGSEKLF
>TRBJ2-7|TRBV28
ASRFYVGQYYEQY
>TRBJ2-1|TRBV27
ASSMRQGSFNNEQF
>TRBJ1-2|TRBV5-8
ASSSVWRRHRVVDGYA
>TRBJ2-1|TRBV6-1
ASSECSRSGYNEQF
>TRBJ1-4|TRBV11-2
ASSQAGTPREKLF
>TRBJ2-6|TRBV28
ASLGGHLSGANVLT
>TRBJ1-1|TRBV5-1
ASSLDPGNTEAF
>TRBJ2-7|TRBV5-6
ASSSTSGRNRTHEQY
>TRBJ2-1|TRBV27
ASSLRNSDNEQF
>TRBJ2-7|TRBV28
ASSPRLARKGEQY
>TRBJ2-5|TRBV15
ATSRDPESQETQY
>TRBJ2-2|TRBV10-3
ATGTSANTGELF
>TRBJ1-1|TRBV20-1
SAPEVKAF
>TRBJ2-2|TRBV4-3
ASSHHRGEEDGELF
>TRBJ2-1|TRBV4-3
ASSQGTSGNDNEQF
>TRBJ2-7|TRBV5-5
ASSWGTQTYEQY
>TRBJ2-7|TRBV7-8
ASSPETSGPPYEQY
>TRBJ1-1|TRBV30
AWSVSPLNTEAF
>TRBJ2-5|TRBV19
ATASGVQETQY
>TRBJ2-7|TRBV5-1
ASSPGQAGSYEQY
>TRBJ2-7|TRBV27
ASSSSSRDNYEQY
>TRBJ2-1|TRBV11-2
ASSFPPGLAGEQF
>TRBJ2-1|TRBV14
ASSQVSGRGSEQF
>TRBJ2-3|TRBV5-1
ASSPGTSGRATDTQY
>TRBJ2-7|TRBV27
ASSTGERSYEQY
>TRBJ1-4|TRBV29-1
SVGGTGTNEKLF
>TRBJ2-7|TRBV7-2
ASSLPGGYEQY
>TRBJ2-7|TRBV5-8
VDAPGGYEQY
>TRBJ2-7|TRBV2
ASSAGWTVPYEQY
>TRBJ1-2|TRBV7-2
ASSLLSGEGYGYT
>TRBJ2-2|TRBV5-7
ASSPPGTRGSGELF
>TRBJ2-3|TRBV7-7
ASSLVRGKITDTQY
>TRBJ2-2|TRBV19
AIGTGSGELF
>TRBJ2-7|TRBV5-8
ASSLDSGTGDEQY
>TRBJ2-1|TRBV29-1
SVEFPGTSVTNEQF
>TRBJ2-2|TRBV7-2
ASSLRGTSGETGELF
>TRBJ2-1|TRBV27
ASSPRPSGRRSYNEQF
>TRBJ1-2|TRBV5-5
ASSAAPPVNYGYT
>TRBJ2-2|TRBV11-1
ASSASGSNTGELF
>TRBJ2-2|TRBV10-1
ASSAASGRPNTGELF
>TRBJ2-7|TRBV5-1
ASSRLAGGGGYEQY
>TRBJ2-1|TRBV20-1
SARLGNEQF
>TRBJ2-7|TRBV4-3
ASSHPTPDRVHEQY